The 6 T cell receptor beta chains below were found in one sample sequenced in a study of CD8+CD57+ T cells in acquired aplastic anemia. Profiling of TCR beta VDJ combinations and CDR3 sequences used genomic DNA as template. One entry per CDR3 protein, called by TCRdb with MiXCR from the reads. Counted here are approximately 200,000 distinct CDR3 sequences, 55% to 70% occurring once; the ten biggest clones make up roughly 50%. Sequenced material: sorted CD4+, CD8+, or CD8+CD57+ T cells (not recorded which) from PBMCs. These receptors were taken from a human donor with severe aplastic anemia or a healthy control (not recorded which).

The chain has TRBV9 and TRBJ1-1; 7 nucleotides line up with TRBD1. The CDR3 contains 16 residues. In germline, CDR1 is SGDLS, CDR2 YYNGEE. V lost 3 bases and J lost 3; bases outside the gene matches: 11. The CDR3 DNA reads as TGTGCCAGCAGCGGGACAGGCCAGGGTCCGGACACTGAAGCTTTCTTT. Protein sequence: CASSGTGQGPDTEAFF.

The V call is TRBV25-1, the J call TRBJ2-2, with 10 bases aligning to TRBD1. There are 18 residues in the CDR3. CDR1 and CDR2 (germline): MGHDK, SYGVNS. V shed 3 bases and J 6 bases; nucleotides not matched to a gene: 13. The CDR3 sequence is CASSEVGTGVRLAGELFF. The CDR3 region has the DNA TGTGCCAGCAGTGAGGTTGGGACAGGGGTTAGATTAGCCGGGGAGCTGTTTTTT.

The rearrangement links TRBV13 to TRBJ1-3; no clear D gene. The CDR3 has 11 amino acids. CDR1 and CDR2 from the germline V gene are PRHDT and FYEKMQ (reference sequence). The V and J ends lost 5 bases and 7 bases respectively, with 6 bases between them. CDR3 residues: CASSLMNTIYF. CDR3 nucleotides: TGTGCCAGCAGCCTAATGAACACCATATATTTT.

This clonotype was seen many times. The V gene is TRBV5-6, the J gene TRBJ2-1; D gene unclear. The germline CDR1 and CDR2 sequences are SGHDT and YYEEEE. CDR3 size: 13 residues. Trimming stripped 6 bases from V and 6 bases from J, with 13 bases between. CDR3 amino acids: CASMSALSNEQFF. In DNA form, the CDR3 reads TGTGCCAGCATGAGTGCCCTTTCCAATGAGCAGTTCTTC.

By sample share, this clonotype is medium-sized. The chain recombines TRBV6-4 with TRBJ1-6, with unresolved D. Germline V gene data show CDR1 as MRHNA and CDR2 as SNTAGT. Trimming stripped 2 bases from V and 5 bases from J, with 4 bases between. The CDR3 extends over 13 amino acids. CDR3 bases: TGTGCCAGCAGTGACAGGGATAATTCACCCCTCCACTTT. It codes for CASSDRDNSPLHF.

This clonotype was counted a few times. The genes are TRBV7-9 and TRBJ1-6, with TRBD1 matching 10 bases. The germline V gene encodes CDR1 SEHNR and CDR2 FQNEAQ (reference sequence). The CDR3 runs 15 residues. V shed 1 base, J shed 12 bases, and the junction held 6 bases outside the gene matches. Here the CDR3 DNA reads TGTGCCAGCAGCTTAGGTGTAGGGACAGGGGAACCCCTCCACTTT. Translation: CASSLGVGTGEPLHF.